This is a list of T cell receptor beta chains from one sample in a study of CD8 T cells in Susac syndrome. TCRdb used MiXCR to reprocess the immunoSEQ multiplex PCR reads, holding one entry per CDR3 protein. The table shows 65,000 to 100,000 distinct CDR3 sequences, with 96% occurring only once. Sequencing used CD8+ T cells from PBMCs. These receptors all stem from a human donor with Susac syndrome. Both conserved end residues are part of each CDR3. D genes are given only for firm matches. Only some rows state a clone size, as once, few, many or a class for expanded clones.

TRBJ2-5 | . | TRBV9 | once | TGTGCCAGCAGCTTTGGCGGCCGGTACCAAGAGACCCAGTACTTC | CASSFGGRYQETQYF
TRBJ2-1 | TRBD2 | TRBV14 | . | TGTGCCAGCAGCCAAGCGGGAGGGCCTTATGAGCAGTTCTTC | CASSQAGGPYEQFF
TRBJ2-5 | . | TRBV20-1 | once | TGCAGTGCCAGGAACTGGGGCGAGGAGACCCAGTACTTC | CSARNWGEETQYF
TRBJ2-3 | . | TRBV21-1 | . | TGTGCCAGCAGCAAAGAAACCCCTAGCGGGGGGCGCACAGATACGCAGTATTTT | CASSKETPSGGRTDTQYF
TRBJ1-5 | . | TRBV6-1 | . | TGTGCCAGCAGGCGTGGGACGGAAAGCAATCAGCCCCAGCATTTT | CASRRGTESNQPQHF
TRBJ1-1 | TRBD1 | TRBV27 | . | TGTGCCAGCAGTCGGGACAGGGGTCTGGCCACTGAAGCTTTCTTT | CASSRDRGLATEAFF
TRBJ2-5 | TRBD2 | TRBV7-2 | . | TGTGCCAGCAGCCGGGTAGCGGGGGCCCCTGTCGCCGAGACCCAGTACTTC | CASSRVAGAPVAETQYF
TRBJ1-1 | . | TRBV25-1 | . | TGTGCCAGCAGAGAGTGGGGAGCCCCATCGAACACTGAAGCTTTCTTT | CASREWGAPSNTEAFF
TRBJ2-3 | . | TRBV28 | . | TGTGCCAGCAGTTTATTCCCCCAGGGGGGGGCTGGAGATACGCAGTATTTT | CASSLFPQGGAGDTQYF
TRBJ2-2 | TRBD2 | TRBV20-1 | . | TGCAGTGCTAGAAGGAAGCGGGGGGGGTGGGCCGGGGAGCTGTTTTTT | CSARRKRGGWAGELFF
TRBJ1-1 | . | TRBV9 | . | TGTGCCAGCAGCCTAGGGGGGACCGCTGAAGCTTTCTTT | CASSLGGTAEAFF
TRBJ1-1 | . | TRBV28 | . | TGTGCCAGCAGTGACCTAACAGGGATGACTGAAGCTTTCTTT | CASSDLTGMTEAFF
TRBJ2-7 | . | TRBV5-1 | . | TGCGCCAGCAGCATTGCAACAGGGCGGGAGCAGTACTTC | CASSIATGREQYF
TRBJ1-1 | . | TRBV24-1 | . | TGTGCCACCAGTGATGGGCCGAAGAACACTGAAGCTTTCTTT | CATSDGPKNTEAFF
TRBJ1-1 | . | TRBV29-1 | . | TGCAGCGTTGAACCGGGAAAAACAGGGACTGAAGCTTTCTTT | CSVEPGKTGTEAFF
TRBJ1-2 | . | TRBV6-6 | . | TGTGCCAGCATCTTGGAGAGGGGCTATGGCTACACCTTC | CASILERGYGYTF
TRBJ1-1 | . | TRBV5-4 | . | TGTGCCAGCAGCCTGGCGGGGGGCTCAACTGAAGCTTTCTTT | CASSLAGGSTEAFF
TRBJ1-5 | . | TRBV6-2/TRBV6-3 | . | TGTGCCAGCACTCGGGAAAATCAGCCCCAGCATTTT | CASTRENQPQHF
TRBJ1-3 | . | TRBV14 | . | TGTGCCAGCAGCCAGTGGCCAAACACCATATATTTT | CASSQWPNTIYF
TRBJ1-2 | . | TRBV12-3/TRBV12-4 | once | TGTGCCAGCAGTTTAGGGCAGACGTATGGCTACACCTTC | CASSLGQTYGYTF
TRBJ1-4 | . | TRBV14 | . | TGTGCCAGCAGCCAAAAACGATATAATGAAAAACTGTTTTTT | CASSQKRYNEKLFF
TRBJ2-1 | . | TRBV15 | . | TGTGCCACCAGCAGAGAGCGGGGAGGGGGCAATGAGCAGTTCTTC | CATSRERGGGNEQFF
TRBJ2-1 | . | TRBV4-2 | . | TGTGCCAGCAGCCACCCGGGGGAAAACAATGAGCAGTTCTTC | CASSHPGENNEQFF
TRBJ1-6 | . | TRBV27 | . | TGTGCCAGCAGTTTAGTCATAAGCTCCGGATCACCCCTCCACTTT | CASSLVISSGSPLHF
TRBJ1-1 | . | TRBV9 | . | TGTGCCAGCAGCGCAGGGGTAGACACTGAAGCTTTCTTT | CASSAGVDTEAFF
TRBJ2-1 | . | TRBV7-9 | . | TGTGCCAGCACCCCAGGGGGGGGACACCGGAGGGATGAGCAGTTCTTC | CASTPGGGHRRDEQFF
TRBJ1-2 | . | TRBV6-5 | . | TGTGCCAGCAGTTTCCCCACCTTC | CASSFPTF
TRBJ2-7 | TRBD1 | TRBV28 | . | TGTGCCAGCAGTCCGGGACAGGGGGCAGCCTACGAGCAGTACTTC | CASSPGQGAAYEQYF
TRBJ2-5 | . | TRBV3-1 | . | TGTGCCAGCAGCCAAGTCGGGGGCCAGGAACTCCAAGAGACCCAGTACTTC | CASSQVGGQELQETQYF
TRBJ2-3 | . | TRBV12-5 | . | TGTGCTAGTGGTTTGAGTTGGCATACGCAGTATTTT | CASGLSWHTQYF
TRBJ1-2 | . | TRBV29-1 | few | TGCAGCGTTGATGGAGGCTATGGCTACACCTTC | CSVDGGYGYTF
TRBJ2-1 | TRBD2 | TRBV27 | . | TGTGCCAGCAGTACCGCTCCTAGCGGGAGCTATGAGCAGTTCTTC | CASSTAPSGSYEQFF
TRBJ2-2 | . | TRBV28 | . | TGTGCCAGCAGGGTCTACACCGGGGAGCTGTTTTTT | CASRVYTGELFF
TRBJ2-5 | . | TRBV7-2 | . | TGTGCCAGCAGCCCCGGGGAGACCCAGTACTTC | CASSPGETQYF
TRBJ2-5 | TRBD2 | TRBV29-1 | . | TGCAGCGCCCTGGGGTGGGAGGGCGGAGAGACCCAGTACTTC | CSALGWEGGETQYF
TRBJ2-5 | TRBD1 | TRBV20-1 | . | TGCAGTGCTAACCCAAGGGACAGCGAGACCCAAGAGACCCAGTACTTC | CSANPRDSETQETQYF
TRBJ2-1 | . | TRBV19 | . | TGTGCCAGTAGTATGGTCGCAAGGTCCGAGCAGTTCTTC | CASSMVARSEQFF
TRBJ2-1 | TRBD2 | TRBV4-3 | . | TGCGCCAGCAGCCGAAAAGCGGGGGGCTACAATGAGCAGTTCTTC | CASSRKAGGYNEQFF